The TCR beta chain under discussion was sequenced for a study of cytomegalovirus exposure and HLA in healthy donors (dated by TCRdb to about 2017). Turning to the overall study: An earlier analysis of some 500 of the donors reported 276 Gb of sequence data and around 120 million unique TCR beta sequences from some 180 million T cells. All discovery cohort repertoires had been generated using a single sequencing platform. The study aimed to test whether cataloging public T cell receptors could reveal signatures of past pathogen exposure. In the later analysis, no new phenotypic data were used to find candidate immune exposures; instead, reliance was placed on TCR beta sequences and their occurrence across donors. HLA typing included class I and class II loci at four-digit resolution. A later genetic analysis used genome-wide SNP genotypes for 398 of the 666 donors, treating that subset as a discovery cohort. Using immunosequencing, the study profiled T cell repertoires from approximately 700 subjects and related those repertoires to cytomegalovirus serostatus. To study patterns of TCR occurrence, a later analysis re-analyzed previously published TCR beta repertoires from around 660 donors and added high-resolution HLA genotyping. An earlier analysis of 587 of the donors used high-throughput TCR beta sequencing to judge whether each TCR beta V gene segment behaved as functional or pseudogenic. Because of strong linkage in the cohort, 5 or 6 DR-DQ haplotypes were treated as single units for association and clustering. The genetic ancestry cluster associated with self-reported Caucasian donors included about 81% of the roughly 390 genotyped donors. Among roughly 400 genotyped donors of the cohort, an average of around 220,000 unique TCR beta nucleotide sequences was sequenced per donor, of which about 18% were non-productive. Typing coverage varied by locus: 629-630 donors for A, B, C, DRB1 and DQB1; under 550 for DQA1; around 610 for DPA1; roughly 450 for DPB1. Approximately 310 gigabases of sequencing data and some 85 million unique TCR sequences were included in an early release covering around 650 HLA-typed donors. Donor age, sex, ethnicity and CMV serostatus were compiled together with the repertoire data. A separate validation cohort of about 110 different subjects was used in addition to the roughly 700-subject first cohort. The study combined high-throughput TCR immunosequencing, statistical association of individual TCRs with disease status, and machine learning to predict cytomegalovirus infection status. Results and caveats for the whole study, not just this receptor: At a false discovery rate of 0.05, a later analysis linked roughly 17,000 TCR beta sequences to specific HLA alleles. In a later genetic analysis, a missense DCLRE1C variant was associated with V-gene and J-gene trimming of TCR beta chains, and the association was replicated in an independent cohort. Immune exposure information for the cohort was limited to CMV serostatus. Because HLA typing was missing for some donors at each locus, association tests included only the typed subset. In a later analysis, several top co-occurrence clusters were reported to appear linked to parvovirus B19, influenza, CMV and Epstein-Barr virus. A later analysis found that TCR association rates varied across HLA loci, with DRB1 alleles showing the most associated TCRs and HLA-C alleles the fewest. Linkage disequilibrium might explain the correlated functional status among segregating V segments, but an unknown experimental factor could not be excluded. Because counts were too low, seventeen rarely observed V segments, including chromosome 9 orphons, were left out of the earlier analysis of about 500 of the donors. The 87-base-pair reads could not distinguish some IMGT-functional V segments, including TRBV6-2 and TRBV6-3, so those segments were excluded. This cohort had only TCR beta chains sequenced, and the lack of alpha or paired-chain data limited which features could be detected. Three of the identified cytomegalovirus-associated TCR beta chains were confirmed in vitro to be specific for cytomegalovirus antigens. A further reported finding was that TCR beta sequences accurately predicted the HLA-A and HLA-B alleles for most subjects in the first cohort. A cluster of highly shared sequence variants was judged likely to be a technical artifact of the sequencing pipeline. Sequencing depth was assumed to be roughly uniform across donors in the presence/absence analyses, though that assumption may not hold. According to a later genetic analysis, donors in an Asian-associated ancestry cluster had fewer N-insertions in productive TCRs than the approximately 630-donor mean. It was suggested by the authors that the approach could potentially be generalized to other disease states and immunological phenotypes. Broadly in line with IMGT annotations, most TCR beta V segments showed up in productive rearrangements about 90% or about 30% of the time in an earlier analysis of several hundred of the donors. Cytomegalovirus status was reported to be diagnosed by the classifier with high specificity and sensitivity in both the original and validation cohorts. In a later analysis, HLA-associated TCR beta chains showed more clonal expansion and lower generation probabilities than non-associated chains that were equally common. Assigning TCR associations to individual alleles was difficult when HLA alleles, especially DR and DQ, strongly co-occurred. Most TCR sequences were observed very rarely across donors, whereas some public TCRs were present in many individuals. According to a later analysis, most CMV-associated TCR beta chains appeared to be HLA-restricted, and the HLA associations seemed to be driven largely by CMV exposure. A total of about 180 TCR beta chains were listed by the study as associated with cytomegalovirus.

Library construction relied on the immunoSEQ multiplex PCR assay. A mixture of 60 forward primers for TCR Vbeta segments and 13 reverse primers for TCR Jbeta segments was used in the multiplex PCR. A multiplex PCR assay on genomic DNA amplified the CDR3 region of rearranged TCR beta genes. The Illumina HiSeq System was used to sequence the amplified TCR beta libraries as 87-base-pair reads. Per the original workflow: Across the 600 to 700 repertoires, a later analysis counted roughly 84 million unique TCR beta chains, roughly 11 million of which were shared by at least two donors. To remove PCR and sequencing errors, raw reads were error-corrected and collapsed into unique sequences using a nearest-neighbor algorithm that merged closely related sequences. Alignment of CDR3 sequences to IMGT reference sequences was used to assign V, D and J gene segments. Each retained sequence needed at least a six-nucleotide match to both a V gene segment and a J gene segment. Rearrangements were classified as productive when the CDR3 lacked stop codons and remained in frame with V and J, and all other rearrangements were classified as non-productive. CDR3 was defined by IMGT convention, running from the second conserved V-encoded cysteine to the conserved J-encoded phenylalanine. In an earlier analysis of roughly 610 of the donors, sequences lacking an unambiguous match to a single V gene segment were excluded. In an earlier analysis of several hundred of the donors, V segments were called functional above 56.7% productive rearrangements and were called segregating when the between-donor standard deviation exceeded 5%. A statistical classification framework was built for diagnosing cytomegalovirus status from the catalog of TCR beta chain sequences. V and J gene assignment, in a later analysis, came from comparing TCR nucleotide sequences with IMGT/GENE-DB human TR gene sequences. A later analysis assigned CDR3 sequences and most-parsimonious VDJ recombination scenarios with the TCRdist pipeline. In a later analysis, each TCR beta chain was defined by its CDR3 amino acid sequence together with its V-gene family, and reads lacking a unique V-gene family were excluded. In a later analysis, nearly 600 highly shared, low-generation-probability nucleotide sequences were removed to address suspected cross-contamination and a sequencing artifact. A later analysis calculated a clonal expansion index for each public chain from normalized within-repertoire ranks of inferred template counts. Generation probabilities in a later analysis came from a VDJ recombination model fitted to out-of-frame rearrangements, and those results were checked against IGoR. In a later analysis, hypergeometric tests were used to score TCR-TCR, TCR-HLA and TCR-CMV co-occurrence, with a repertoire-size bias correction applied to TCR pairs. False discovery rates were estimated in a later analysis by permuting HLA or CMV assignments 20 times. In a later analysis, co-occurring TCRs were grouped using DBSCAN, and TCRdist sequence similarity was added for clustering within HLA-allele-positive subsets. Repertoires with fewer than 30,000 or more than 120,000 public chains, plus five repertoires with anomalous nucleotide sharing, were excluded from co-occurrence clustering. In its TCRdb copy, this immuneACCESS table keeps in-frame sequences only and misses some clones. Where compared with another copy, unresolved V genes explain less than half of these, and the others have no known cause. The D gene and trimming were derived from the DNA, and the V and J assignments and clone size from that table. This sample gives 150,000 to 200,000 clones in total; 65% to 80% of them show up just once. About 1% of the sample lies in the top ten.

The cohort was made up of about 610 healthy bone marrow donors. At the time of sampling, all cohort members were nominally healthy, though unrecorded immune exposures were likely present. The donor tested CMV seronegative and was one of the 352 seronegative cohort members. Each donor provided a peripheral blood sample, and peripheral blood mononuclear cells were used for TCR beta sequencing. The Qiagen DNeasy Blood Extraction Kit was used to extract genomic DNA from the blood cell samples. Via the germline V gene, CDR1 is SQVTM and CDR2 ANQGSEA. Taken from cysteine to phenylalanine, the CDR3 has 13 residues. Only the CDR3 part of the read is kept: 39 bases, read in frame from the first base. Between the V and J ends, shortened by 2 bases and 0 bases respectively, the junction contains 5 bases. Remarks on this clone: Its binding antigen is unknown. No per-base quality is available; no much larger clone lies one base away.

The sequence derives from a woman between 35 and 50 years old in good health and CMV-seronegative. The chain joins TRBV29-1 to TRBJ1-3; the D gene remains uncertain. Sequencing input: PBMCs. The nucleotide sequence is given as TGCAGCGTTGAAAGAGTCTCTGGAAACACCATATATTTT. Translation gives CSVERVSGNTIYF.